The source of this T cell receptor (beta chain) is a study of early stage breast cancer tumors. As for the study in general: Most invasive tumors, about 75% of the 16, were ER+/PR+/HER2-. Study-wide points: Commonly generated sequences made up most enriched TCRB sequences shared between patients.

This clone appeared a few times. The antigen is undetermined. This table comes from immunoSEQ multiplex PCR, and its TCRdb copy is limited to in-frame clones, with some not included. The sample contains roughly 21,000 clones, about 76% of which appear only once. The germline V and J ends were trimmed by 4 bases and 0 bases, with 5 bases remaining between them. CDR1 is SGHKS, CDR2 YYEKEE, per germline (reference sequence). The CDR3 is made up of 13 amino acids. The V call is TRBV5-5, the J call TRBJ2-4; tentatively, D is TRBD2 (5 bases). This TCR came from a person between 55 and 69 years old with breast cancer. Sequenced: blood. Here the CDR3 reads CASSGLAKNIQYF. In nucleotides, the CDR3 is TGTGCCAGCAGCGGACTAGCCAAAAACATTCAGTACTTC.